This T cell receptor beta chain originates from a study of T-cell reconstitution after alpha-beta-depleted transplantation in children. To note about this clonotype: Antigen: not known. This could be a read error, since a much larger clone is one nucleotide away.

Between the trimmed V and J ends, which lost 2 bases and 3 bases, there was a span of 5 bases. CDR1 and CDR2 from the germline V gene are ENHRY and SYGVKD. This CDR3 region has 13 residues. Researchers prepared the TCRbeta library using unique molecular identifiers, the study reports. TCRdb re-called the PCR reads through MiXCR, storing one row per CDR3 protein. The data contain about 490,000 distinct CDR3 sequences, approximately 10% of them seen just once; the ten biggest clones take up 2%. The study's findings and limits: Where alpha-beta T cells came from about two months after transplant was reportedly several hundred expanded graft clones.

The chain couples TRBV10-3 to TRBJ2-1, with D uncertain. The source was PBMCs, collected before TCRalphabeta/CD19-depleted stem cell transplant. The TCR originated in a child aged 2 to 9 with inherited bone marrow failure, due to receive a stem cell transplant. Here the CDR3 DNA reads TGTGCCATCAGTGAGGGCTGCTACAATGAGCAGTTCTTC. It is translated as CAISEGCYNEQFF.